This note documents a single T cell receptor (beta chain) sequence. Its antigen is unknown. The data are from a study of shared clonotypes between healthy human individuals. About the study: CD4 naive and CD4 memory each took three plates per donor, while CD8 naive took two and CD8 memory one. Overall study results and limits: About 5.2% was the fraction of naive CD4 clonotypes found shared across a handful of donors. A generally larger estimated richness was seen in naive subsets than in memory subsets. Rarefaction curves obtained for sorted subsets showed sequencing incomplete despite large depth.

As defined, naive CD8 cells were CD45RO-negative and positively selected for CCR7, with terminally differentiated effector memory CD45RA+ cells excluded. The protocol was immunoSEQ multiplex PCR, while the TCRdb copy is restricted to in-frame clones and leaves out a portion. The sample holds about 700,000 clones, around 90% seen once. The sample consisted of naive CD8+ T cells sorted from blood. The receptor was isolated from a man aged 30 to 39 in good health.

CDR3 amino acids: CASSPGPGHSNTGELFF. The DNA for the CDR3 is TGTGCCAGCAGCCCAGGTCCGGGACACTCGAACACCGGGGAGCTGTTTTTT. The chain employs TRBV14 and TRBJ2-2, with D perhaps matching TRBD1 (6 bases). Germline V gives CDR1 SGHDN, CDR2 FVKESK. Trimming cost V 4 bases and J 0 bases, with 15 bases left between them. The CDR3 is 17 residues long.